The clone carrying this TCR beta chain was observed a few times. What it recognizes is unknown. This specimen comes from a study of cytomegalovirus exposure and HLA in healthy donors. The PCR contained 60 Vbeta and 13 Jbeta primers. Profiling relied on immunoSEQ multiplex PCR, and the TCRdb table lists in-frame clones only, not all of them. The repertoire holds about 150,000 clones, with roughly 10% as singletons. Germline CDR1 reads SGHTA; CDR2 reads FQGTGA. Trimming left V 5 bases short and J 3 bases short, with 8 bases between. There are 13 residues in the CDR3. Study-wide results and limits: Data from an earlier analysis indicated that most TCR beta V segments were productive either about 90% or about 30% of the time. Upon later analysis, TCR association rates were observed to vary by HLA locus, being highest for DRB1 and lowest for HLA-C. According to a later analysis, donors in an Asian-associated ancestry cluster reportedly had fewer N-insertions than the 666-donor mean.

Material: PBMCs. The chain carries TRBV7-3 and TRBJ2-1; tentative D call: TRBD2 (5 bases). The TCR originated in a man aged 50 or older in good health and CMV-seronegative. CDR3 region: CASSLGLYNEQFF. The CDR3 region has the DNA TGTGCCAGCAGCCTAGGACTCTACAATGAGCAGTTCTTC.